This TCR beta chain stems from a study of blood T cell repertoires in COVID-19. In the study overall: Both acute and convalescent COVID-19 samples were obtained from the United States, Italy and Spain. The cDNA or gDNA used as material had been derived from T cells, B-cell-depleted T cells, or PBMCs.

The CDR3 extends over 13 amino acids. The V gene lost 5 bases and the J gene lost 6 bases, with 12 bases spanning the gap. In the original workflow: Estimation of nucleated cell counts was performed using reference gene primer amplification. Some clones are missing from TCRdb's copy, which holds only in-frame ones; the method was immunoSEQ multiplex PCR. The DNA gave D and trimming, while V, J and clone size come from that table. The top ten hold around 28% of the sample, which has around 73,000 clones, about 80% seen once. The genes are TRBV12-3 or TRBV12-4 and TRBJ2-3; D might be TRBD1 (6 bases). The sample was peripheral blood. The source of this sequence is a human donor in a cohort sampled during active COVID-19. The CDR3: CASSRGHGDTQYF. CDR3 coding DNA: TGTGCCAGCAGTAGGGGACATGGGGATACGCAGTATTTT.